This T cell receptor (beta chain) was documented in a study of siplizumab effects on memory and regulatory T cells. Libraries were prepared by immunoSEQ multiplex PCR; TCRdb keeps only in-frame clonotypes and omits some of them. This table has approximately 100,000 clones, around 95% appearing once. The germline CDR1 and CDR2 sequences are MDHEN and SYDVKM. CDR3 length: 14 amino acids. V lost 5 bases, J lost 5 bases, and 3 bases stayed unmatched. The sequencing input was Tregs sorted from blood. The chain is built from TRBV28 and TRBJ1-5; TRBD1 matches 10 bases. This TCR was recovered from a human donor in good health. The CDR3 DNA is TGTGCCAGCAGTACGACAGGGGGCTATCAGCCCCAGCATTTT. Translated: CASSTTGGYQPQHF.